This is a list of T cell receptor beta chains from one sample in a study of blood T cell repertoires in COVID-19. The table came from immunoSEQ multiplex PCR; TCRdb's copy has only in-frame clones and leaves some out. The data hold roughly 300,000 clones, with roughly 84% observed a single time. Specimen: PBMCs or T cells enriched from blood (not recorded which). The receptors were gathered from a woman in her 30s who had recovered from COVID-19. The CDR3 runs from the conserved cysteine through the conserved F or W.

TRBJ1-6,TRBV7-2,CASSLLQGRNSPLHF
TRBJ2-1,TRBV5-1,CASSLGGTGGGNEQFF
TRBJ1-5,TRBV2,CASSESESRGRQHF
TRBJ2-1,TRBV5-1,CASSPGTYNEQFF
TRBJ2-1,TRBV7-2,CASSLLVRSDEQFF
TRBJ2-7,TRBV14,CASSRSGGNSYEQYF
TRBJ1-3,TRBV2,CASSRTGGNTIYF
TRBJ1-1,TRBV29-1,CSVEGSDTEAFF
TRBJ2-1,TRBV24-1,CATSDTLGQGRTSYNEQFF
TRBJ2-7,TRBV7-9,CASTPPGFLDEQYF
TRBJ1-6,TRBV6-4,CASSDFGQGANSYNSPLHF
TRBJ1-1,TRBV28,CASRASGTQNTEAFF
TRBJ2-1,TRBV7-6,CASSWWGDNEQFF
TRBJ1-1,TRBV7-9,CASSSPRGGRGTEAFF
TRBJ2-1,TRBV3-1/TRBV3-2,CASSHFGLAGGTIPADNEQFF
TRBJ1-5,TRBV2,CASRGRGQGKVYSNQPQHF
TRBJ1-5,TRBV5-1,CASSLAGTTGQPQHF
TRBJ1-3,TRBV4-3,CASSQEGRGNTIYF
TRBJ1-3,TRBV21-1,CASSKGQGRASGNTIYF
TRBJ1-2,TRBV6-1,CASSERGQGAYGYTF
TRBJ1-1,TRBV5-4,CASSLGQANTEAFF
TRBJ2-1,TRBV30,CAWSAPGKEQFF
TRBJ2-3,TRBV5-1,CASSLGNQVYTDTQYF
TRBJ2-5,TRBV9,CASSEPPGTGEETQYF
TRBJ2-7,TRBV7-9,CASSLGATSGEQYF
TRBJ1-5,TRBV10-3,CAISAGEGQPQHF
TRBJ2-3,TRBV9,CASSVGQATDTQYF
TRBJ1-5,TRBV5-6,CASSLSGSNQPQHF
TRBJ2-7,TRBV9,CASSGSSGTGRPPLYEQYF
TRBJ1-1,TRBV20-1,CSARVRDEAFF
TRBJ1-6,TRBV6-2/TRBV6-3,CASSRDRGLSPLHF
TRBJ1-1,TRBV9,CASSGTGGSDTEAFF
TRBJ1-2,TRBV30,CAWKRQGADYGYTF
TRBJ2-5,TRBV28,CASSLTAKETQYF
TRBJ1-5,TRBV20-1,CSASRPGTALINQPQHF
TRBJ1-1,TRBV5-5,CASSWDRNTEAFF
TRBJ1-5,TRBV29-1,CSVGASNQPQHF
TRBJ1-1,TRBV27,CASSLFGRNTEAFF
TRBJ1-4,TRBV3-1/TRBV3-2,CASSHGVNEKLFF
TRBJ2-7,TRBV11-2,CASSSDRGPYEQYF
TRBJ2-1,TRBV6-5,CASSYSGEGPNEQFF
TRBJ1-1,TRBV28,CASTLGGLRNTEAFF
TRBJ2-1,TRBV24-1,CATSDFASGGPYNEQFF
TRBJ1-2,TRBV19,CASSVTGAYGYTF
TRBJ2-3,TRBV19,CASSGMGEGGTDTQYF
TRBJ2-1,TRBV27,CASTPGDAYNEQFF
TRBJ1-3,TRBV16,CASSQRQLRSGNTIYF